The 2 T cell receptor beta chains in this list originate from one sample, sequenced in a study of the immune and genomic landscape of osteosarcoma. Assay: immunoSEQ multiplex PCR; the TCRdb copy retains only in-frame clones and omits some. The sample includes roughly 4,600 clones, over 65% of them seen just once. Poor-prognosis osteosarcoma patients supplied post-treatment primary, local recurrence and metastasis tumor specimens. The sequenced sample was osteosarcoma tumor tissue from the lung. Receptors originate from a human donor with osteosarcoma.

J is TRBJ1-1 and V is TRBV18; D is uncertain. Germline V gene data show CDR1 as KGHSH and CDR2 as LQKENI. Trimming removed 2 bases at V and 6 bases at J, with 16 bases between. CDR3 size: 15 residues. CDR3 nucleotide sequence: TGTGCCAGCTCACCAAGTATGGAGGTTCCCGCTGAAGCTTTCTTT. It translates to CASSPSMEVPAEAFF. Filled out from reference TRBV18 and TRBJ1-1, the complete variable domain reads NAGVMQNPRHLVRRRGQEARLRCSPMKGHSHVYWYRQLPEEGLKFMVYLQKENIIDESGMPKERFSAEFPKEGPSILRIQQVVRGDSAAYFCASSPSMEVPAEAFFGQGTRLTVV.

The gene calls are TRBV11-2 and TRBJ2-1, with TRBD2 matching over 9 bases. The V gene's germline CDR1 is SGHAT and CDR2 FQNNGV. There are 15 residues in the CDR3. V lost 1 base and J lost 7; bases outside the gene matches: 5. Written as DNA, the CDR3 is TGTGCCAGCAGCTTAGGCACTAGCGGGTTGAATGAGCAGTTCTTC. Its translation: CASSLGTSGLNEQFF. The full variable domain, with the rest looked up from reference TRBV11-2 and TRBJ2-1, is EAGVAQSPRYKIIEKRQSVAFWCNPISGHATLYWYQQILGQGPKLLIQFQNNGVVDDSQLPKDRFSAERLKGVDSTLKIQPAKLEDSAVYLCASSLGTSGLNEQFFGPGTRLTVL.